This T cell receptor (beta chain) was recovered during a study of blood T cell repertoires in COVID-19. Study-level background: T cells, B-cell-depleted T cells, or PBMCs supplied cDNA or gDNA.

Trimming took 3 bases from V and 6 from J, leaving 8 bases between them. The CDR3 consists of 12 residues. Germline lookup yields CDR1 SEHNR and CDR2 FQNEAQ (reference sequence). TCRdb keeps only in-frame clones here, not all; method: immunoSEQ multiplex PCR. The repertoire holds around 90,000 clones, with roughly 77% as singletons. This clonotype was sampled from a human donor in a cohort sampled during active COVID-19. This rearrangement joins TRBV7-9 to TRBJ1-1, with unresolved D. The sequenced sample consisted of peripheral blood. The CDR3 reads CASSLGQAEAFF. CDR3 DNA sequence: TGTGCCAGCAGCTTGGGCCAGGCTGAAGCTTTCTTT.